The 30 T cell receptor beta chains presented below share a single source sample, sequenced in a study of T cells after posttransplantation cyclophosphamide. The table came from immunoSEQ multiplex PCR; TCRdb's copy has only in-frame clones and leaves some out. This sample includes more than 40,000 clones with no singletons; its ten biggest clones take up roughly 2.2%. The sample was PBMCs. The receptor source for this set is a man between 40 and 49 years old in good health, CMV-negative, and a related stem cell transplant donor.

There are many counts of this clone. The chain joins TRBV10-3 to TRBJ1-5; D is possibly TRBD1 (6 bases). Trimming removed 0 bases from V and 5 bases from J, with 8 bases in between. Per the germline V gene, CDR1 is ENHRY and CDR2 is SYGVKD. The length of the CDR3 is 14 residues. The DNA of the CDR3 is TGTGCCATCAGTGAGTCGGGGGCGGATCAGCCCCAGCATTTT. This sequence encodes CAISESGADQPQHF.

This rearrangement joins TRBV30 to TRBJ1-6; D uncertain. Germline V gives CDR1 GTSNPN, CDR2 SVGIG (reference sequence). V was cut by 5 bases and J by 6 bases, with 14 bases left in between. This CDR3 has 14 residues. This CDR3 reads CAWAAVVGNSPLHF. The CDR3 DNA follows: TGTGCCTGGGCGGCAGTAGTGGGTAATTCACCCCTCCACTTT.

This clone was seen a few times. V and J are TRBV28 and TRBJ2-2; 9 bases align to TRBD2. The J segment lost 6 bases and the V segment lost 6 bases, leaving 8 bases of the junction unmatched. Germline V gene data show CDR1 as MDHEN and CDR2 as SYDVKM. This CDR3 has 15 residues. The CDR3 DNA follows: TGTGCCAGCAGAACCCCACGCGGGAGGGCCGGGGAGCTGTTTTTT. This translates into CASRTPRGRAGELFF.

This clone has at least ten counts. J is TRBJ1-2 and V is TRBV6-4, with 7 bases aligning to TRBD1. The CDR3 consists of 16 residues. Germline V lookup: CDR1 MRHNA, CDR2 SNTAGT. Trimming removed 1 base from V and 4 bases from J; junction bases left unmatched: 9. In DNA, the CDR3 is TGTGCCAGCAGTGACTACGCCGGGACAGCGCCCTATGGCTACACCTTC. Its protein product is CASSDYAGTAPYGYTF.

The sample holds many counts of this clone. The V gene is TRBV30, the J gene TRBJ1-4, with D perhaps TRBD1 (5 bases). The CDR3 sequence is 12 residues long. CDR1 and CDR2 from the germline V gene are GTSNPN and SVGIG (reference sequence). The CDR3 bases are TGTGCGCAGGGAACAACTAATGAAAAACTGTTTTTT. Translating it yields CAQGTTNEKLFF.

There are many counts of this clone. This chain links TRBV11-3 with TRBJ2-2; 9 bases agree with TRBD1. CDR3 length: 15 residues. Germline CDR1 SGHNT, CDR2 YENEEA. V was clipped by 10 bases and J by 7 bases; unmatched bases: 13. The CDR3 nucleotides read TGTGCCATCTACTTACAGGGGGCGTACTGCGGGGAGCTGTTTTTT. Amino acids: CAIYLQGAYCGELFF.

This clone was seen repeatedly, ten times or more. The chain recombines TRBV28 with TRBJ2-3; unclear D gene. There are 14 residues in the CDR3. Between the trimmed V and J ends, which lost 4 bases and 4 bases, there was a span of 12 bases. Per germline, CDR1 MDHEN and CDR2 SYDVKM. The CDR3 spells CASSSATQPDTQYF. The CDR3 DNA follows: TGTGCCAGCAGTTCCGCGACACAACCAGATACGCAGTATTTT.

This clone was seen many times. The CDR3 nucleotides read TGTGCCAGCAGTTTCGAAGGCCAGGCCGGGGAGCTGTTTTTT. Translation: CASSFEGQAGELFF. The chain employs TRBV6-5 and TRBJ2-2; no reliable D call. The ends were cut back, 4 bases at V and 6 bases at J, with 12 bases in the middle. Germline loops: CDR1 MNHEY, CDR2 SVGAGI. This CDR3 is built from 14 residues.

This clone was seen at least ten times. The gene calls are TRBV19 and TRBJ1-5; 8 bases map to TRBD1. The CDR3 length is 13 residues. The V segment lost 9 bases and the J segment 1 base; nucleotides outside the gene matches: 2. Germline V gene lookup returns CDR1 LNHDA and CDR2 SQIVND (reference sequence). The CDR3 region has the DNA TGTGCCAGCCGGGACAGGAGCAATCAGCCCCAGCATTTT. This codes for CASRDRSNQPQHF. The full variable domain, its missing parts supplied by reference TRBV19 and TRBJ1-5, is DGGITQSPKYLFRKEGQNVTLSCEQNLNHDAMYWYRQDPGQGLRLIYYSQIVNDFQKGDIAEGYSVSREKKESFPLTVTSAQKNPTAFYLCASRDRSNQPQHFGDGTRLSIL.

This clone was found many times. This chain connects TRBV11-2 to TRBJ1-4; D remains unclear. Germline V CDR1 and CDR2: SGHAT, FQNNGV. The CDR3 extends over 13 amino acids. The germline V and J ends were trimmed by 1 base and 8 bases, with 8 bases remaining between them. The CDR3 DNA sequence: TGTGCCAGCAGCTTAGTGATTCTAGAAAAACTGTTTTTT. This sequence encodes CASSLVILEKLFF.

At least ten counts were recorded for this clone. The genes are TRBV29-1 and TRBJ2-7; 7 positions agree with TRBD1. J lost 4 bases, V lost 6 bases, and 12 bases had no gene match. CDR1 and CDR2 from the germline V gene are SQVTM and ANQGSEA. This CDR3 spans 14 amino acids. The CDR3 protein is CSVRFGGRGYEQYF. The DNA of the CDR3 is TGCAGCGTCCGGTTCGGTGGCAGGGGGTACGAGCAGTACTTC.

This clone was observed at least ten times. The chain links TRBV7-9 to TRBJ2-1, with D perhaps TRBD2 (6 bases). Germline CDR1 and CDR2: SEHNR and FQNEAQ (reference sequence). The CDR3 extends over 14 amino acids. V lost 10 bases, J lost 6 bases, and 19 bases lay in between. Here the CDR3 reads CATPGRGLGNEQFF. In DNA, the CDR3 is TGTGCCACCCCCGGGCGGGGCTTGGGCAATGAGCAGTTCTTC.

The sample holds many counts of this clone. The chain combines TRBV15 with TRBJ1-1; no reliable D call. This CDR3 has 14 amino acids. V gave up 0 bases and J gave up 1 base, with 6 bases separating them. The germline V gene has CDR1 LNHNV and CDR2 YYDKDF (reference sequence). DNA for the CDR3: TGTGCCACCAGCAGAGAGAGGGCGAACACTGAAGCTTTCTTT. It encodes CATSRERANTEAFF.

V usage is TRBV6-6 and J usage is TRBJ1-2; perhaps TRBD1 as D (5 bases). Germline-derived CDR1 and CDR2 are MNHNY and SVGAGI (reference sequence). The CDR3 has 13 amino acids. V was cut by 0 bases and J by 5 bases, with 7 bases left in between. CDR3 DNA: TGTGCCAGCAGTTACTCACGGGGGTATGGCTACACCTTC. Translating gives CASSYSRGYGYTF.

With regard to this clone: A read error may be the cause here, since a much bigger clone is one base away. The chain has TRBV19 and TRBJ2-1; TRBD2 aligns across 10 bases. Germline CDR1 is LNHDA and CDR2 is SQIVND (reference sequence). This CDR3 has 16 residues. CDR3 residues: CASSRKREGLYSEQFF. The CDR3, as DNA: TGTGCCAGTAGTAGGAAGCGGGAGGGACTCTACAGTGAGCAGTTCTTC. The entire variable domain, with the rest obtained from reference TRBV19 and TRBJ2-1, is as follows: DGGITQSPKYLFRKEGQNVTLSCEQNLNHDAMYWYRQDPGQGLRLIYYSQIVNDFQKGDIAEGYSVSREKKESFPLTVTSAQKNPTAFYLCASSRKREGLYSEQFFGPGTRLTVL.

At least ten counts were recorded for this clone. Written as DNA, the CDR3 is TGTGCCAGCAGCTTAGATTATGGGTCGTCGGGAGGCTACACCTTC. This gives the protein CASSLDYGSSGGYTF. The chain joins TRBV7-2 to TRBJ1-2, with no clear D. Trimming removed 1 base at V and 8 bases at J, with 17 bases between. The CDR3 is 15 amino acids. The germline CDR1 and CDR2 sequences are SGHTA and FQGNSA.

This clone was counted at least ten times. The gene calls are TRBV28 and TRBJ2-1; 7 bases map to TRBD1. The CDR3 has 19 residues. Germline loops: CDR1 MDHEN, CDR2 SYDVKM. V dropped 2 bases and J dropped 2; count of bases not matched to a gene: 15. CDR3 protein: CASSLGTYGGQETYNEQFF. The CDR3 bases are TGTGCCAGCAGTTTAGGAACATATGGTGGACAGGAAACCTACAATGAGCAGTTCTTC.

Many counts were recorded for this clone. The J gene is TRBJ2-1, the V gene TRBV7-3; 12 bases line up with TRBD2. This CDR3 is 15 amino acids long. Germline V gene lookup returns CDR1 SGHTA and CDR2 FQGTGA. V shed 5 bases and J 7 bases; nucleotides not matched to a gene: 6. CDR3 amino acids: CASSALAGGRNEQFF. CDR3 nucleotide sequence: TGTGCCAGCAGCGCTCTAGCGGGAGGGAGGAATGAGCAGTTCTTC.

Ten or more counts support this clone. CDR3: CASSPPRRFGELFF. CDR3 DNA: TGTGCCAGCAGCCCACCGCGGCGGTTCGGGGAGCTGTTTTTT. The rearrangement uses TRBV7-9 and TRBJ2-2; no definite D call. The CDR3 length is 14 residues. Germline CDR1 and CDR2: SEHNR and FQNEAQ (reference sequence). Trimming took off 5 bases at V and 7 bases at J, with 14 bases between the two ends.

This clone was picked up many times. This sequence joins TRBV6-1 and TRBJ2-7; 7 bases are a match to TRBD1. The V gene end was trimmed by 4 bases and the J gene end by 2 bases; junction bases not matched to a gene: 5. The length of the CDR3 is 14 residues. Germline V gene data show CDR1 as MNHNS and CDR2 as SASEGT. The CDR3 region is CASSVTGFTYEQYF. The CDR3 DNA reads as TGTGCCAGCAGTGTGACAGGGTTCACCTACGAGCAGTACTTC.

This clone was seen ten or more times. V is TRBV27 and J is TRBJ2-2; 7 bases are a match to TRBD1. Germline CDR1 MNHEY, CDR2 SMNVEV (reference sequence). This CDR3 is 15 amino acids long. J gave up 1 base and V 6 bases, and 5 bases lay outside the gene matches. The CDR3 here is CASREGQENTGELFF. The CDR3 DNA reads TGTGCCAGCAGAGAAGGACAGGAGAACACCGGGGAGCTGTTTTTT.

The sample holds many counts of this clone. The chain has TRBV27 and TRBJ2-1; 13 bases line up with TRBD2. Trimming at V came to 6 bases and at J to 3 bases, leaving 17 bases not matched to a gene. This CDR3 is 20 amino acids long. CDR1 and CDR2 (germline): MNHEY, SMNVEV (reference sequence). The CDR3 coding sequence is TGTGCCAGCAGCACCTTCCGTGGACTAGCGGGAGAGAGTCACTACAATGAGCAGTTCTTC. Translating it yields CASSTFRGLAGESHYNEQFF.

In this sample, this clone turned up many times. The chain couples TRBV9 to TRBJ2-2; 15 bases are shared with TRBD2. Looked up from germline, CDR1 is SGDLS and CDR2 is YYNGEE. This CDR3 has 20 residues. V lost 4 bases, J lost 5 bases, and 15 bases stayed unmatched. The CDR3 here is CASSFRTSGRALSRTGELFF. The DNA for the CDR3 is TGTGCCAGCAGCTTTCGGACTAGCGGGAGGGCCCTCTCTCGGACCGGGGAGCTGTTTTTT.

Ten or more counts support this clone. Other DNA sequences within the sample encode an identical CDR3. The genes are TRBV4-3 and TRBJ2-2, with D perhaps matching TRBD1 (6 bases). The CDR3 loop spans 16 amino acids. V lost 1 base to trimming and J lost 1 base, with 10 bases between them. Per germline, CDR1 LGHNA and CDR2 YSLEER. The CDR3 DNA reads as TGCGCCAGCAGCCAAGTTGCAGGGGTGAACACCGGGGAGCTGTTTTTT. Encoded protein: CASSQVAGVNTGELFF.

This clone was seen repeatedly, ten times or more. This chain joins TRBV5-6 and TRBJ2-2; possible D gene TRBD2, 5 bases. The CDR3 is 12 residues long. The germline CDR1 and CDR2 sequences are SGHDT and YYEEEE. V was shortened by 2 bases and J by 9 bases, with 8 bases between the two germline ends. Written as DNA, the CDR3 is TGTGCCAGCAGCTTAGGACTCCGGGAGCTGTTTTTT. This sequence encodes CASSLGLRELFF.

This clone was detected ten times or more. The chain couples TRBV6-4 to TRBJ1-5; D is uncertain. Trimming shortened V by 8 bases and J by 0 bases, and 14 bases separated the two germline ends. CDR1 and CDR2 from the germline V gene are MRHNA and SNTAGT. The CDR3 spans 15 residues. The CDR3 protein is CASDLGCTSNQPQHF. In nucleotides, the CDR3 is TGTGCCAGCGACTTAGGATGCACTAGCAATCAGCCCCAGCATTTT.

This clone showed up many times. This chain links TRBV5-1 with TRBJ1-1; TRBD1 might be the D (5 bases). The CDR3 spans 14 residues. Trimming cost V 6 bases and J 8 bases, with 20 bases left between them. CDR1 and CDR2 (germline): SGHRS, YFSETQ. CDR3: CASTLGGDFDEAFF. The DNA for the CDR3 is TGCGCCAGCACCCTCGGCGGGGACTTCGACGAAGCTTTCTTT. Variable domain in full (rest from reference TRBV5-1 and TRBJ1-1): KAGVTQTPRYLIKTRGQQVTLSCSPISGHRSVSWYQQTPGQGLQFLFEYFSETQRNKGNFPGRFSGRQFSNSRSEMNVSTLELGDSALYLCASTLGGDFDEAFFGQGTRLTVV.

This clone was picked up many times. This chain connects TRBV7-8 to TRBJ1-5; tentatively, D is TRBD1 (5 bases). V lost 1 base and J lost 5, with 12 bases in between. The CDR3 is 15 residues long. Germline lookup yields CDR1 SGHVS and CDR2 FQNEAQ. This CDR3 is CASSLGRDRDQPQHF. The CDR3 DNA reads TGTGCCAGCAGCTTAGGGAGGGACCGAGATCAGCCCCAGCATTTT.

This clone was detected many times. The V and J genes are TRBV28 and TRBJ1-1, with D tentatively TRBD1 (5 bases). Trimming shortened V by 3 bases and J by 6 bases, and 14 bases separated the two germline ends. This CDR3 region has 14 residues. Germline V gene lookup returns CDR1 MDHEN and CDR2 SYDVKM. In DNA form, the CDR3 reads TGTGCCAGCAGTTTCCAGGGACTCGGGGCTGAAGCTTTCTTT. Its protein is CASSFQGLGAEAFF.

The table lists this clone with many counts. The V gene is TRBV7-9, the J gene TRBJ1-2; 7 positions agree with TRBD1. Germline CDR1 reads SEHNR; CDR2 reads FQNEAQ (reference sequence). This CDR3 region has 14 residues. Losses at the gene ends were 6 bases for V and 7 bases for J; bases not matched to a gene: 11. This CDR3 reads CASRETDRVRGYTF. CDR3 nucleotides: TGTGCCAGCAGGGAAACAGACAGGGTGCGTGGCTACACCTTC.